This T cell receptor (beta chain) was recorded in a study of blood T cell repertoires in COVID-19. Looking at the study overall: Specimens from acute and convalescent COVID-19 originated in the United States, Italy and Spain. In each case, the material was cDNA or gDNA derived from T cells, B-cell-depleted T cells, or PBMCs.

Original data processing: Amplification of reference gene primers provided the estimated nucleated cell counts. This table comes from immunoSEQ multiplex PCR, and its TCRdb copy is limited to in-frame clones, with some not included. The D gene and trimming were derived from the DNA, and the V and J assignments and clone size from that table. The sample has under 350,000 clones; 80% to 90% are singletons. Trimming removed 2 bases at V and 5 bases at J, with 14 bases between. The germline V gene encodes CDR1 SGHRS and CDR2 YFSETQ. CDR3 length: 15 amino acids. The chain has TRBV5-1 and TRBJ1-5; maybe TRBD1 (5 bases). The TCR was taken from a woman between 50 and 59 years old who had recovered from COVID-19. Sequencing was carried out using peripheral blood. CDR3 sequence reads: CASSFSGGWDQPQHF. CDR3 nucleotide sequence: TGCGCCAGCAGCTTCTCTGGGGGGTGGGATCAGCCCCAGCATTTT.